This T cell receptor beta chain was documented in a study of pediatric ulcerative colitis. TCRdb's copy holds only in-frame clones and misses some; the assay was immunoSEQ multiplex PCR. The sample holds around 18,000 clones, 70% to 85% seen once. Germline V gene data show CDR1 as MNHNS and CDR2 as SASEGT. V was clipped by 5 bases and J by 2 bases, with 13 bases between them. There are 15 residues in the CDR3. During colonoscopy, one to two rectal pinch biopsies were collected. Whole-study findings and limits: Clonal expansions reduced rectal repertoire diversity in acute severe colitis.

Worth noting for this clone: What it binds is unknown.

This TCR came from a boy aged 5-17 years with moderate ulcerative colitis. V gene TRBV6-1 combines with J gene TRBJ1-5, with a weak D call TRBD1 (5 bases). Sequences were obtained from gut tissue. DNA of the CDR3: TGTGCCAGCAGTATACAGGCCCTTGGCAATCAGCCCCAGCATTTT. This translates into CASSIQALGNQPQHF.